The TCR beta chain described here comes from a study of STAT3 mutations in large granular lymphocyte leukemia. About this clone itself: Its antigen is currently unknown.

General observations from the study: Every T-cell large granular lymphocyte leukemia patient had at least one immunodominant TCR beta clonotype. In some patients, a small highly pathogenic clone possibly went undetected. Differing intervals and regimens complicate linking therapy response to clone burden.

The protocol was immunoSEQ multiplex PCR, while the TCRdb copy is restricted to in-frame clones and leaves out a portion. The sample shows 1,200 to 1,500 clones, about three quarters of them seen only once. This CDR3 has 15 residues. V was clipped by 2 bases and J by 0 bases, with 8 bases between them. Germline V gene lookup returns CDR1 MNHNY and CDR2 SVGAGI (reference sequence). V gene TRBV6-6 combines with J gene TRBJ1-5; weak D call: TRBD1 (5 bases). The sequenced sample was peripheral blood mononuclear cells. The sequence came from an older woman with T-cell large granular lymphocyte leukemia. Some clones in this sample may be carry-over from other donors' samples. The CDR3 loop reads CASSYGADSNQPQHF. CDR3 bases: TGTGCCAGCAGTTACGGGGCAGATAGCAATCAGCCCCAGCATTTT.